These T cell receptor beta chains were read from a single sample in a study of early T cells in non-severe SARS-CoV-2 infection. MiXCR, run by TCRdb on the 5' RACE reads, gives a single entry per CDR3 protein. The data contain under 80,000 distinct CDR3 sequences, 11% of them seen just once; the ten biggest clones take up 3% to 4%. The sequenced sample was whole blood. The source is an adult who was a healthcare worker with PCR-confirmed SARS-CoV-2 infection or an uninfected control (not recorded which). The conserved cysteine and the conserved F or W are not part of the CDR3 here. A D gene is named only where the DNA matches it firmly.

NA TRBJ2-1 TRBV29-1 SVEGKYTYNEQF
NA TRBJ1-6 TRBV20-1 SAKADGQYNSPLH
TRBD2 TRBJ2-3 TRBV29-1 SWEGRLSDTQY
NA TRBJ2-3 TRBV10-3 AISDRTVAQY
TRBD1 TRBJ2-3 TRBV18 ASSLLGQGAFGTDTQY
NA TRBJ2-3 TRBV29-1 SVRRASTDTQY
TRBD1 TRBJ1-1 TRBV9 ASSTSTGRTEAF
TRBD2 TRBJ2-5 TRBV10-3 AISERLAGERSRETQY
NA TRBJ2-5 TRBV5-6 ASSPPLRRLGYGTQY
NA TRBJ1-5 TRBV6-4 ASSDSNRAVNQPQH
NA TRBJ2-5 TRBV19 ASSSRQQETQY
NA TRBJ2-5 TRBV4-1 ASSQDGRNQETQY
TRBD2 TRBJ2-1 TRBV27 ASSLSAGESYNEQF
NA TRBJ1-5 TRBV2 ASKGMTRDQPQH
TRBD1 TRBJ2-1 TRBV3-1 ASSHARTGTEYNEQF
TRBD2 TRBJ2-5 TRBV5-5 ASDRTSGQETQY
NA TRBJ1-3 TRBV29-1 SVAAGYSGNTIY
TRBD1 TRBJ1-1 TRBV29-1 SVGMEGGVNTEAF
TRBD1 TRBJ2-3 TRBV5-1 ASSPGTDFTDTQY
NA TRBJ2-4 TRBV3-1 ASSLTDRPQENIQY
TRBD1 TRBJ1-2 TRBV29-1 SVDLGGDYGYT
NA TRBJ2-7 TRBV5-5 ASSLAGLGHEQY
NA TRBJ2-2 TRBV5-1 ASSLSGNTGELF
NA TRBJ2-1 TRBV29-1 SVLRGEQF
NA TRBJ1-1 TRBV19 ASPSRTPGEAF
NA TRBJ2-4 TRBV4-1 ASSQDRGRDGKNIQY
NA TRBJ2-3 TRBV18 ASSSSADTQY
TRBD1 TRBJ2-7 TRBV5-1 ASSIWTGPSYEQY
TRBD2 TRBJ2-2 TRBV7-2 ASSLVGLAFTGELF
TRBD1 TRBJ2-7 TRBV27 ASSRDRGGPYEQY
TRBD1 TRBJ1-2 TRBV10-2 ASSSGGENYGYT
NA TRBJ2-7 TRBV12-3/TRBV12-4 ASSLDYRFSEQY